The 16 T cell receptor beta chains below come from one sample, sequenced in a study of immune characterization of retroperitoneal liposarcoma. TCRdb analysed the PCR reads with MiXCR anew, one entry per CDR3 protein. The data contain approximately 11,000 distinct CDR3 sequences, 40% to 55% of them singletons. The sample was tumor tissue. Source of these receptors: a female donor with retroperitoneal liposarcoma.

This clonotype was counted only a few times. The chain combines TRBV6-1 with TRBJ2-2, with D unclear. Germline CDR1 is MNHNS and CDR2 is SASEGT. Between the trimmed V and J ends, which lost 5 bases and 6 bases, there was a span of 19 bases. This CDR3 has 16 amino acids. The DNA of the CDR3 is TGTGCCAGCAGTACCCAAGCTGGGTCGCGTCCCGGGGAGCTGTTTTTT. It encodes CASSTQAGSRPGELFF.

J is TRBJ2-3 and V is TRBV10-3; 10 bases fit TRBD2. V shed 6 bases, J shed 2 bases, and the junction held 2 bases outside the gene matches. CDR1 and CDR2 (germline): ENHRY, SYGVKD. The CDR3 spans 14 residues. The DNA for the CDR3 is TGTGCCATCAGAGCGGGGGGGCCCACAGATACGCAGTATTTT. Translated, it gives CAIRAGGPTDTQYF.

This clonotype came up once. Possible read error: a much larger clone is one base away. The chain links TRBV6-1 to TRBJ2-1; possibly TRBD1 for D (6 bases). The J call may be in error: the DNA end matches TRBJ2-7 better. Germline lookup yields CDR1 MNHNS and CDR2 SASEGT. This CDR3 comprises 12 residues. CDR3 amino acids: CASNERGTEQYF. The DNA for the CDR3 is TGTGCCAGCAATGAAAGGGGGACAGAGCAGTACTTC.

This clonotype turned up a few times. This CDR3 reads CASGTHLNYGYTF. CDR3 nucleotide sequence: TGTGCGTCCGGGACCCATTTAAACTATGGCTACACCTTC. This chain links TRBV27 with TRBJ1-2; D possibly corresponds to TRBD1 (5 bases). The CDR3 is 13 amino acids. Germline CDR1 MNHEY, CDR2 SMNVEV (reference sequence).

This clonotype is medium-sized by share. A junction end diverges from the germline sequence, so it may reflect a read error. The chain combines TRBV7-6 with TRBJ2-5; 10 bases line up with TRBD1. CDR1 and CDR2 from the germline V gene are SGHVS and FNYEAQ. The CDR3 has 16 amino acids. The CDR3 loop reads CASSQRYMGQGETQYF. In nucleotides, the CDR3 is TGTGCTAGCAGCCAAAGATACATGGGACAGGGGGAGACCCAGTACTTC.

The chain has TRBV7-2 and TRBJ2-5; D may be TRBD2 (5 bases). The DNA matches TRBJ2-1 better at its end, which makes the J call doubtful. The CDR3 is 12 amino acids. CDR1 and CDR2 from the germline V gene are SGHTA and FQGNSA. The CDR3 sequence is CASHGGFYEQFF. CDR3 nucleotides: TGTGCCAGCCATGGAGGATTCTATGAGCAGTTCTTC.

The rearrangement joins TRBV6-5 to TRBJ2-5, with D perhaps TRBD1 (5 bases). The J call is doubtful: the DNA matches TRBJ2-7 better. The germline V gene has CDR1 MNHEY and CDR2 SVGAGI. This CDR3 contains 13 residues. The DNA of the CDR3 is TGTGCCAGCAGTCCGACGACAGATTACGAGCAGTACTTC. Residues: CASSPTTDYEQYF.

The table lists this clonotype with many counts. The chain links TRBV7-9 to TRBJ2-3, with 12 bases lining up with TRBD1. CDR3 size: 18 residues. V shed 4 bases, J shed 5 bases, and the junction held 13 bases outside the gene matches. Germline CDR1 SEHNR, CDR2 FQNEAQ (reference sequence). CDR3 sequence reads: CASSSPRRDRGHQDTQYF. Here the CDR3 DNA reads TGTGCCAGCAGCTCACCTCGCCGGGACAGGGGGCATCAAGATACGCAGTATTTT.

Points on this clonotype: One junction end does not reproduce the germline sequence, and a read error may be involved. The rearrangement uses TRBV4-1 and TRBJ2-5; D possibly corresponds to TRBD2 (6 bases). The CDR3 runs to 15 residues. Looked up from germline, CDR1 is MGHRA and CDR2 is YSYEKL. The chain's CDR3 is CASSQDPGLLSRKNF. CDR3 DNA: TGCGCCAGCAGCCAAGATCCGGGACTCCTCTCCCGGAAGAACTTC.

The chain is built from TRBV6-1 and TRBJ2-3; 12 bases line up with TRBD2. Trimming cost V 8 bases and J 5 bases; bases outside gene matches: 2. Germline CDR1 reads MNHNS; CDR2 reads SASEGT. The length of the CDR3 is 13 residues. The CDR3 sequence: CASETSGGDTQYF. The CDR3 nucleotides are TGTGCCAGCGAGACTAGCGGGGGAGATACGCAGTATTTT.

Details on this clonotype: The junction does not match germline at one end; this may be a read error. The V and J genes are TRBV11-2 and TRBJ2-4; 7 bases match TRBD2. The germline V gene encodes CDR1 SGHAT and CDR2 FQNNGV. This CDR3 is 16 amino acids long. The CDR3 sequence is CASSLAGGLGANVLIF. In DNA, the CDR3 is TGTGCCAGCAGCTTAGCGGGGGGTTTAGGGGCCAACGTCCTGATTTTC. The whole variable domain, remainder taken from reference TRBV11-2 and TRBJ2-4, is EAGVAQSPRYKIIEKRQSVAFWCNPISGHATLYWYQQILGQGPKLLIQFQNNGVVDDSQLPKDRFSAERLKGVDSTLKIQPAKLEDSAVYLCASSLAGGLGANVLIFGAGTRLSVL.

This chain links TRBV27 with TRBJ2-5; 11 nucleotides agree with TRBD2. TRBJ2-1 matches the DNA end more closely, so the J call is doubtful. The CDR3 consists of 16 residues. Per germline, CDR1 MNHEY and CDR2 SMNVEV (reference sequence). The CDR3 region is CASSLRGGTSGNEQFF. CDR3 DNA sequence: TGTGCCAGCAGTTTAAGGGGTGGGACTAGCGGTAATGAGCAGTTCTTC.

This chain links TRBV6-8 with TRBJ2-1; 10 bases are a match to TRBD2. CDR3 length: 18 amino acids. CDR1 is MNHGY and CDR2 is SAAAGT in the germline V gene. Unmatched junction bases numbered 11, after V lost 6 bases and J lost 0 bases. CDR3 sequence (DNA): TGTGCCAGCAGACCTAGCGGGAGAAGAGGGAGCTCCTACAATGAGCAGTTCTTC. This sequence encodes CASRPSGRRGSSYNEQFF.

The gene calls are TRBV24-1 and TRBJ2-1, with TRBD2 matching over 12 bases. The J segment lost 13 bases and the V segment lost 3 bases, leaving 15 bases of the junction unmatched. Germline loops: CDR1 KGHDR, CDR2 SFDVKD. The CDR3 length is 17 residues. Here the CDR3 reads CATSDPGLAGIQGTQFF. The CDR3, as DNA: TGTGCCACCAGTGATCCCGGACTAGCGGGGATACAAGGGACCCAGTTCTTC.

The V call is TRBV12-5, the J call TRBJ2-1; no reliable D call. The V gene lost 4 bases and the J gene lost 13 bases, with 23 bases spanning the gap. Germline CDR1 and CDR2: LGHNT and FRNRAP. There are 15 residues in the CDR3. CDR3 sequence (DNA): TGTGCTAGTGGTTCCAACGTGAGCTTGACGGAGACCCAGTTCTTC. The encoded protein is CASGSNVSLTETQFF.

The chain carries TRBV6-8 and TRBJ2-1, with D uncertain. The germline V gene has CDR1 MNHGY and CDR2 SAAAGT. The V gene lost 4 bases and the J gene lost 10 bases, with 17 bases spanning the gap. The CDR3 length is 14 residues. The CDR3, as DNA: TGTGCCAGCAGTTCCCATGGAGTCTCCTACGAGCAGTTCTTC. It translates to CASSSHGVSYEQFF.